The sequence of this TCR beta chain was determined in a study of cytomegalovirus exposure and HLA in healthy donors. In regard to this clone: Its target is not known.

A multiplex PCR was run with 60 Vbeta primers and 13 Jbeta primers. Clones were sequenced by immunoSEQ multiplex PCR, and TCRdb holds only the in-frame ones, with some missing. Of approximately 100,000 clones listed, roughly 80% are singletons. Study-level findings and limits: Common viral pathogens were later found to be apparently linked to several of the most significant clusters.

CDR1 is ENHRY and CDR2 is SYGVKD in the germline V gene. This CDR3 region has 14 residues. J was trimmed by 12 bases and V by 4 bases; bases with no gene match: 11. This chain joins TRBV10-3 and TRBJ2-1; 8 bases align to TRBD2. This TCR derives from a woman aged 40-49 years in good health and CMV-seronegative. The material sequenced was PBMCs. The CDR3 bases are TGTGCCATCAGTGCAGGGACTAGAGTGCCATGGCAGTTCTTC. Translated, it gives CAISAGTRVPWQFF.